This T cell receptor delta chain derives from a study of gamma-delta T cells after stem cell transplantation. A few counts support this clone. Germline CDR1 reads GEAIGNYY; CDR2 reads EKD. The V and J ends lost 1 base and 0 bases, in that order; junction bases with no gene match: 10. This CDR3 region has 17 residues. TCRdb reran clone calling via CATT on the RT-PCR reads. The table includes 2,500 to 3,000 delta-chain clones, 3% to 4% detected once. This sequence was found in a human donor. It is not recorded whose cells these are; they may come from a transplant donor. The rearrangement links TRDV2 to TRDJ1; TRDD3 agrees at 7 bases. Specimen: gamma-delta T cells. In DNA form, the CDR3 reads TGTGCCTGTGACACGGTTTTACTGGGGATCAACACCGATAAACTCATCTTT. Translating gives CACDTVLLGINTDKLIF.